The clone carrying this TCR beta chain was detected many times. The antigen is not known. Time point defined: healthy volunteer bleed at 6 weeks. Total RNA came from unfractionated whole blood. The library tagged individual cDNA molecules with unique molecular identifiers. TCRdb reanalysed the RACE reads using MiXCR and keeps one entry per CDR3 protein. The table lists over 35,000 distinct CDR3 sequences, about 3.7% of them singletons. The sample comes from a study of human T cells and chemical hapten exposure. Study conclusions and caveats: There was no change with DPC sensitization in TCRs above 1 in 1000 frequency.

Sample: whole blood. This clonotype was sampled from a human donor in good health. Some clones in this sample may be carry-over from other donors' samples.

CDR3 protein: CASSLRPPGLVAEQYF. The CDR3 DNA follows: TGTGCCAGCAGCCTCAGACCCCCGGGACTAGTCGCTGAGCAGTACTTC. The chain combines TRBV11-2 with TRBJ2-7; TRBD2 aligns across 8 bases. V gave up 5 bases and J gave up 7 bases; unmatched junction bases: 16. The germline V gene has CDR1 SGHAT and CDR2 FQNNGV. The CDR3 totals 16 residues.